These 28 T cell receptor beta chains were sequenced from one sample in a study of metastatic and nonmetastatic thyroid tumors. No treatment had been given to any patient before thyroid surgery. TCRdb re-called clones from the PCR reads using MiXCR. This repertoire shows about 40,000 clones, about 20% found once; its top ten account for roughly an eighth. Specimen: tumor tissue. Receptors were obtained from a female donor with papillary thyroid cancer or a benign thyroid nodule (not recorded which). Some clones in this sample may be carry-over from other donors' samples.

With regard to this clone: A much more abundant neighbour one base away suggests this may be a read error. The V gene is TRBV4-1, the J gene TRBJ1-1, with D hard to call. CDR3 length: 15 residues. Between the trimmed V and J ends, which lost 3 bases and 5 bases, there was a span of 16 bases. Germline V gene sequence: CDR1 MGHRA, CDR2 YSYEKL. CDR3 sequence reads: CASSQAYSGRTEAFF. The CDR3 bases are TGCGCCAGCAGCCAGGCTTACAGTGGGCGGACTGAAGCTTTCTTT.

With regard to this clone: A much larger clonotype is one base distant, so this may be a read error. The chain is built from TRBV3-1 and TRBJ2-2; the D gene is possibly TRBD2 (5 bases). CDR3 length equals 16 residues. Germline V gene data show CDR1 as LGHDT and CDR2 as YNNKEL (reference sequence). Written as DNA, the CDR3 is TGTGCCAGCAGCCAAGGTCGCTCCTCGAACACCGGGGAGCAGTTTTTT. Translating gives CASSQGRSSNTGEQFF.

This clone showed up many times. CDR3 sequence reads: CASSDQGSGYNEQFF. The CDR3 nucleotides are TGTGCCAGCAGTGATCAGGGAAGTGGGTACAATGAGCAGTTCTTC. The genes are TRBV12-3 or TRBV12-4 and TRBJ2-1; weak D call: TRBD1 (5 bases). The V gene lost 5 bases and the J gene lost 4 bases, with 15 bases spanning the gap. The CDR3 sequence is 15 residues long.

This clone was counted only a few times. This clone may be a read error of a much larger clone one base away. The V gene is TRBV7-3, the J gene TRBJ2-5; no definite D call. The germline V gene encodes CDR1 SGHTA and CDR2 FQGTGA. V lost 5 bases and J lost 0, with 7 bases in between. The CDR3 totals 13 residues. The DNA for the CDR3 is TGTGCCAGCAGCCAGTCGAACCAAGAGACCCAGTACTTC. This sequence encodes CASSQSNQETQYF.

There are many counts of this clone. This sequence joins TRBV30 and TRBJ2-2; D is uncertain. The germline V gene encodes CDR1 GTSNPN and CDR2 SVGIG (reference sequence). V was shortened by 0 bases and J by 4 bases, with 12 bases between the two germline ends. The CDR3 has 15 amino acids. The CDR3 nucleotides read TGTGCCTGGAGTGTACAAGATCGAGCCACCGGGGAGCTGTTTTTT. This sequence encodes CAWSVQDRATGELFF.

Remarks on this clone: A much larger clone is a single base away; this may be a read error. The chain links TRBV5-1 to TRBJ2-1, with TRBD1 matching over 7 bases. V trimming: 3 bases; J trimming: 6 bases; junction bases outside the gene matches: 9. The CDR3 is made up of 15 amino acids. CDR1 and CDR2 (germline): SGHRS, YFSETQ. CDR3 sequence: CASSWDSTGTNEQFF. The CDR3 DNA is TGCGCCAGCAGCTGGGACAGCACGGGGACCAATGAGCAGTTCTTC.

This clone appeared many times. This chain connects TRBV10-2 to TRBJ2-1; D is undetermined. The CDR3 is 16 amino acids. CDR1 and CDR2 (germline): WSHSY, SAAADI. V lost 6 bases and J lost 6, with 21 bases in between. CDR3 in amino acids: CASSERRAQMGNEQFF. CDR3 DNA sequence: TGCGCCAGCAGCGAGCGTAGGGCCCAGATGGGCAATGAGCAGTTCTTC.

The V and J genes are TRBV20-1 and TRBJ1-2; D unresolved. Between the trimmed V and J ends, which lost 4 bases and 8 bases, there was a span of 11 bases. Germline V CDR1 and CDR2: DFQATT, SNEGSKA (reference sequence). This CDR3 spans 11 amino acids. This CDR3 is CSANTVRGYTF. As DNA, the CDR3 is TGCAGTGCTAACACAGTAAGGGGCTACACCTTC.

The rearrangement uses TRBV20-1 and TRBJ2-5; 10 bases map to TRBD2. The germline V gene encodes CDR1 DFQATT and CDR2 SNEGSKA (reference sequence). Trimming cost V 1 base and J 3 bases; bases outside gene matches: 8. The CDR3 has 16 residues. This CDR3 reads CSARARSTSGKETQYF. Written as DNA, the CDR3 is TGCAGTGCTAGAGCCAGGTCCACTAGCGGGAAAGAGACCCAGTACTTC.

The table lists this clone with a few counts. A clone one base away is much larger, so this may be a read error. This chain connects TRBV29-1 to TRBJ1-2; 7 bases map to TRBD1. This CDR3 is built from 13 residues. Germline V gives CDR1 SQVTM, CDR2 ANQGSEA. J gave up 4 bases and V 8 bases, and 10 bases lay outside the gene matches. CDR3 protein: CSSRQGASYGYTF. CDR3 nucleotide sequence: TGCAGCTCCAGACAGGGTGCTAGCTATGGCTACACCTTC.

This clone was recorded many times. The chain carries TRBV27 and TRBJ1-1, with a tentative D call TRBD1 (6 bases). The CDR3 loop spans 14 amino acids. Germline CDR1 reads MNHEY; CDR2 reads SMNVEV (reference sequence). V lost 2 bases and J 0 bases, leaving 7 bases between the germline ends. DNA for the CDR3: TGTGCCAGCAGTTTAGACAGGCTGAACACTGAAGCTTTCTTT. Translated, it gives CASSLDRLNTEAFF.

This clone was picked up many times. The rearrangement joins TRBV6-2 or TRBV6-3 to TRBJ2-1; D might be TRBD1 (5 bases). Germline lookup yields CDR1 MNHEY and CDR2 SVGEGT. This CDR3 is 11 amino acids long. Trimming pared 6 bases from V and 9 bases from J, leaving 9 bases between. In DNA, the CDR3 is TGTGCCAGCAGAACAGGTCTTGAGCAGTTCTTC. Residues: CASRTGLEQFF.

V is TRBV20-1 and J is TRBJ2-7, with TRBD2 as a possible D gene (6 bases). The CDR3 contains 15 residues. The germline CDR1 and CDR2 sequences are DFQATT and SNEGSKA (reference sequence). The ends were cut back, 6 bases at V and 5 bases at J, with 23 bases in the middle. The CDR3, as DNA: TGCAGTGCCGATTCGCATTTAGCGGCCCTTGACGAGCAGTACTTC. Translated: CSADSHLAALDEQYF.

A remark on this clone: A much bigger clone sits one base away, suggesting this may be a read error. No conserved phenylalanine or tryptophan is present at the end of the CDR3, so a read error is the likely explanation. The rearrangement uses TRBV5-8 and TRBJ1-2; TRBD1 might be the D (5 bases). The V gene lost 3 bases and the J gene lost 1 base, with 7 bases spanning the gap. CDR1 and CDR2 (germline): SGHTS, YDEGEE. This CDR3 spans 13 amino acids. The CDR3 nucleotides are TGTGCCAGCAGCTATGACAGTAACTATGGCTACACCCTC. Amino acids: CASSYDSNYGYTL.

The rearrangement uses TRBV30 and TRBJ2-3, with TRBD2 identical over 9 bases. J gave up 3 bases and V 8 bases, and 12 bases lay outside the gene matches. Germline CDR1 reads GTSNPN; CDR2 reads SVGIG (reference sequence). The CDR3 loop spans 15 amino acids. The CDR3 coding sequence is TGTGCCCTCCACGGGGGCGGGGGGGCGACAGATACGCAGTATTTT. Translation gives CALHGGGGATDTQYF. The full variable domain, rest sourced from reference TRBV30 and TRBJ2-3, is SQTIHQWPATLVQPVGSPLSLECTVEGTSNPNLYWYRQAAGRGLQLLFYSVGIGQISSEVPQNLSASRPQDRQFILSSKKLLLSDSGFYLCALHGGGGATDTQYFGPGTRLTVL.

The rearrangement links TRBV27 to TRBJ1-2; 7 bases map to TRBD1. V gave up 5 bases and J gave up 3 bases; unmatched junction bases: 9. The CDR3 spans 15 residues. Germline V CDR1 and CDR2: MNHEY, SMNVEV (reference sequence). This CDR3 is CASSIFARGDYGYTF. The CDR3 nucleotides read TGTGCCAGCAGTATATTTGCCAGGGGGGACTATGGCTACACCTTC.

A few counts support this clone. This chain uses TRBV7-9 with TRBJ2-7; 9 positions agree with TRBD2. Germline lookup yields CDR1 SEHNR and CDR2 FQNEAQ (reference sequence). J gave up 4 bases and V 8 bases, and 12 bases lay outside the gene matches. The CDR3 is 15 amino acids. Written as DNA, the CDR3 is TGTGCCAGCTCCCGAGGCGGGGGGGCCATGTACGAGCAGTACTTC. Protein product: CASSRGGGAMYEQYF.

The chain uses TRBV3-1 and TRBJ2-7; 9 nucleotides align to TRBD2. In germline, CDR1 is LGHDT, CDR2 YNNKEL (reference sequence). The CDR3 has 14 amino acids. The V and J ends lost 3 bases and 5 bases, in that order; junction bases with no gene match: 5. CDR3 sequence reads: CASSHELAGNEQYF. As DNA, the CDR3 is TGTGCCAGCAGCCATGAGCTAGCGGGAAACGAGCAGTACTTC.

Concerning this clone: One base away lies a much larger clone, so this may be a sequencing read error. This specimen includes other DNA sequences encoding the same CDR3. V is TRBV3-1 and J is TRBJ2-7, with D tentatively TRBD1 (6 bases). V lost 9 bases, J lost 4 bases, and 13 bases lay in between. Germline V gene sequence: CDR1 LGHDT, CDR2 YNNKEL (reference sequence). The CDR3 totals 12 residues. The DNA of the CDR3 is TGTGCCAGTAGCGTAGGGGGTTACGAGCAGTACTTC. It codes for CASSVGGYEQYF.

There are many counts of this clone. The limits of the CDR3 on the DNA are not certain, so only TCRdb's listed CDR3 is given. The V gene is TRBV5-1, the J gene TRBJ2-1; the table names TRBD1, a call not compared with the DNA. The CDR3 is 13 amino acids long, termini counted. Germline assignment: CDR1 SGHRS and CDR2 YFSETQ. CDR3 protein: CASSTMVGTGAHF.

This clone showed up many times. The chain combines TRBV7-6 with TRBJ2-7; perhaps TRBD2 as D (7 bases). Between the trimmed V and J ends, which lost 5 bases and 2 bases, there was a span of 22 bases. This CDR3 contains 17 residues. From germline, CDR1 is SGHVS and CDR2 FNYEAQ. The CDR3 region has the DNA TGTGCCAGCAGCCCGCGAGGGGGAGGGGAATGGCCCTACGAGCAGTACTTC. Translating gives CASSPRGGGEWPYEQYF. The entire variable domain, with the rest obtained from reference TRBV7-6 and TRBJ2-7, is as follows: GAGVSQSPRYKVTKRGQDVALRCDPISGHVSLYWYRQALGQGPEFLTYFNYEAQQDKSGLPNDRFSAERPEGSISTLTIQRTEQRDSAMYRCASSPRGGGEWPYEQYFGPGTRLTVT.

This clone was counted only a few times. It may be a read error: a sequence one base away is much more abundant. The chain uses TRBV5-1 and TRBJ2-5; 9 bases agree with TRBD2. Germline V CDR1 and CDR2: SGHRS, YFSETQ. The CDR3 runs 14 residues. The DNA for the CDR3 is TGCGCCAGCAGCGGGGCGAGCGGGGGGACTACCCATTACTTC. Protein sequence: CASSGASGGTTHYF.

The table lists this clone with many counts. This specimen includes other DNA sequences encoding the same CDR3. The chain is built from TRBV19 and TRBJ1-4; TRBD1 agrees at 7 bases. Germline V CDR1 and CDR2: LNHDA, SQIVND (reference sequence). The CDR3 covers 13 residues. With V trimmed by 9 bases and J by 7 bases, 8 bases remained unmatched. The CDR3 loop is CASKDRAGEKLFF. The DNA for the CDR3 is TGTGCCAGCAAAGACAGGGCAGGTGAAAAACTGTTTTTT.

This clone appeared many times. The chain uses TRBV28 and TRBJ1-5; 7 bases align to TRBD1. The CDR3 is 15 amino acids. Germline V gives CDR1 MDHEN, CDR2 SYDVKM. J gave up 2 bases and V 5 bases, and 6 bases lay outside the gene matches. The CDR3 region is CASSPYGQGNQPQHF. CDR3 nucleotides: TGTGCCAGCAGTCCCTATGGACAGGGCAATCAGCCCCAGCATTTT.

With regard to this clone: Being one base from a much bigger clone, this may be a read error. This rearrangement joins TRBV11-1 to TRBJ2-1, with 7 bases matching TRBD1. Germline CDR1 and CDR2: SGHAT and FQDESV (reference sequence). The CDR3 totals 16 residues. The CDR3 region has the DNA TGTGCCAGCAGCCGGGCTTTGGGACAGCTTTACAATGAGCATTTCTTC. Translating it yields CASSRALGQLYNEHFF.

The CDR3 bases are TGTGCCAGCAGCCCGAGGGACCGGGACAGGCCCGAAGCTTTCTTT. Its translation: CASSPRDRDRPEAFF. The rearrangement uses TRBV7-9 and TRBJ1-1, with 8 bases lining up with TRBD1. The CDR3 has 15 residues. Per the germline V gene, CDR1 is SEHNR and CDR2 is FQNEAQ (reference sequence). V shed 5 bases, J shed 8 bases, and the junction held 13 bases outside the gene matches.

This clone showed up many times. The chain employs TRBV19 and TRBJ1-3; TRBD1 matches 7 bases. V shed 6 bases, J shed 0 bases, and the junction held 5 bases outside the gene matches. This CDR3 contains 15 residues. The V gene's germline CDR1 is LNHDA and CDR2 SQIVND (reference sequence). CDR3 in amino acids: CASSSKGASGNTIYF. For the CDR3, the DNA is TGTGCCAGTAGCTCGAAGGGGGCCTCTGGAAACACCATATATTTT.

This clone showed up just a few times. Being one base from a much bigger clone, this may be a read error. No DNA is shown, since the ends of the CDR3 on it are uncertain; the CDR3 is the one TCRdb lists. The genes are TRBV28 and TRBJ1-2. Both ends counted, the CDR3 spans 13 residues. CDR1 and CDR2 from the germline V gene are MDHEN and SYDVKM. CDR3 residues: CATSMGPNYGCTF.